This T cell receptor (beta chain) was recorded in a study of CD8 T cells in ankylosing spondylitis. General study points: Seemingly distinctive of ankylosing spondylitis blood was a TCR beta motif formed by eight highly homologous variants. Some of the motif variants had earlier been found in reactive arthritis patients' fluid and blood. There was reportedly significant enrichment of clones that were disease-linked in matched ankylosing spondylitis synovial fluid. Disease-associated clones were CD8+ and fairly uncommon in peripheral blood.

This clonotype has only a few counts. What it binds is unknown. Quantitative barcoded 5'-RACE was used to prepare TCR beta libraries. TCRdb used MiXCR to reprocess the 5' RACE reads, holding one entry per CDR3 protein. The table has a few hundred thousand distinct CDR3 sequences, 6.5% to 10% seen once; the top ten hold roughly 15%. Sequences were obtained from blood, either unsorted or a sorted T cell fraction (not recorded which). The receptor comes from a male donor with ankylosing spondylitis.

DNA for the CDR3: TGTGCCAGCAGTTACGGTGTGGTAACAGGGGCCAACGTCCTGACTTTC. Encoded protein: CASSYGVVTGANVLTF. The genes are TRBV6-5 and TRBJ2-6; D is undetermined. CDR1 MNHEY and CDR2 SVGAGI come from the germline V gene. Deletions cut 2 bases from V and 4 bases from J, with 12 bases between. CDR3 length: 16 amino acids.